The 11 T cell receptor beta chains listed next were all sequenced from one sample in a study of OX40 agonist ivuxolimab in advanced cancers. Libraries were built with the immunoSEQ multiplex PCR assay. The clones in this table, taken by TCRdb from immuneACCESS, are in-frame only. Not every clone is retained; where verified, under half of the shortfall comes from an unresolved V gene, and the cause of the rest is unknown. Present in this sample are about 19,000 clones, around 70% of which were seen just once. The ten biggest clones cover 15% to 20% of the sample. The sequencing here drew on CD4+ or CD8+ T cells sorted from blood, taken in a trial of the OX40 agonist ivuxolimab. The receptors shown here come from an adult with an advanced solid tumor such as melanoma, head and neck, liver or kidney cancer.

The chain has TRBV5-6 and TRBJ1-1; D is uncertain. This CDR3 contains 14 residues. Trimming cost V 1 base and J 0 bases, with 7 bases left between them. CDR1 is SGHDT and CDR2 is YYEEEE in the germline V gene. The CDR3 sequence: CASSLRYMNTEAFF. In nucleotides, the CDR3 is TGTGCCAGCAGCTTGAGGTATATGAACACTGAAGCTTTCTTT.

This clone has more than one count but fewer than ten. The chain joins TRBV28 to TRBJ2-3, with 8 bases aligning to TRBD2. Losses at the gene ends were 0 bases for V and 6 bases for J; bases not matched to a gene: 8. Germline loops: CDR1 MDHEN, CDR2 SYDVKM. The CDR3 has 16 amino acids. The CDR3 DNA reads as TGTGCCAGCAGTTTATGGACGGGGGGACTAGAGGATACGCAGTATTTT. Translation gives CASSLWTGGLEDTQYF.

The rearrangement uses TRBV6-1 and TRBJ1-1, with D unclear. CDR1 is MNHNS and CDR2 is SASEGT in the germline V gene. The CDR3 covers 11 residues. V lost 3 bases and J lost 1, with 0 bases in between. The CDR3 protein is CASSENTEAFF. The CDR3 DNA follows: TGTGCCAGCAGTGAGAACACTGAAGCTTTCTTT.

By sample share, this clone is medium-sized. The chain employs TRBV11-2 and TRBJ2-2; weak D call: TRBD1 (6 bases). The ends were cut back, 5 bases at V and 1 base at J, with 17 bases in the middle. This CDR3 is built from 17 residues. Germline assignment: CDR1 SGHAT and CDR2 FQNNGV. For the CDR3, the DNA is TGTGCCAGCAGCCCCCCCCGTACAGGGTTGAACACCGGGGAGCTGTTTTTT. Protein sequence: CASSPPRTGLNTGELFF.

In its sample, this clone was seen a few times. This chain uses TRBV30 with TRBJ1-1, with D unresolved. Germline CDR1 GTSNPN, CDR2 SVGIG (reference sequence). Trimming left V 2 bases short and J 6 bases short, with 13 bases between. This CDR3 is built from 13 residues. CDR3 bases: TGTGCCTGGAGTCCCGCGGTTAGGGCTGAAGCTTTCTTT. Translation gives CAWSPAVRAEAFF.

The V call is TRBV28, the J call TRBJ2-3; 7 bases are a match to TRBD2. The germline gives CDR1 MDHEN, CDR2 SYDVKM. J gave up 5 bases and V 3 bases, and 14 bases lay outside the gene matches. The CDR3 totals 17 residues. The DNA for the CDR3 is TGTGCCAGCAGTTTTGGTGCTAGCGGCCCCCTAGGAGATACGCAGTATTTT. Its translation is CASSFGASGPLGDTQYF.

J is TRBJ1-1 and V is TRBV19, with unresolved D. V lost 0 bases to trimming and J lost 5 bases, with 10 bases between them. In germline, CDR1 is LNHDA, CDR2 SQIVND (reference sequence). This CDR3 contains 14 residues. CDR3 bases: TGTGCCAGTAGTATAGATTCAGTCAGTACTGAAGCTTTCTTT. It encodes CASSIDSVSTEAFF.

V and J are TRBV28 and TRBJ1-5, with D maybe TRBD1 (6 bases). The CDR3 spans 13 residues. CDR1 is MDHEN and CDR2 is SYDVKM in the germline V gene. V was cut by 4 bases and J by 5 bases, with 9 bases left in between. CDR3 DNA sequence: TGTGCCAGCAGTTCAGGGGCTTATCAGCCCCAGCATTTT. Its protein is CASSSGAYQPQHF.

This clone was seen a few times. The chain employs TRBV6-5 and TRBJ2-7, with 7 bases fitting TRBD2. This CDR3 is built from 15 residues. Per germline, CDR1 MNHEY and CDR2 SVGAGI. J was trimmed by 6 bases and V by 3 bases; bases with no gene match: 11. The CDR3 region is CASSYLAGALSEQYF. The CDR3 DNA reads TGTGCCAGCAGTTATCTGGCGGGAGCTCTTAGCGAGCAGTACTTC.

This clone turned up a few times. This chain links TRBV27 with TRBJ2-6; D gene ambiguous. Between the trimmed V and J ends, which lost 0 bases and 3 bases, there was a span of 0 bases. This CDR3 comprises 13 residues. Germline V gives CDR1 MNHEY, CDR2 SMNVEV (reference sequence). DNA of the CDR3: TGTGCCAGCAGTTTATCTGGGGCCAACGTCCTGACTTTC. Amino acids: CASSLSGANVLTF.

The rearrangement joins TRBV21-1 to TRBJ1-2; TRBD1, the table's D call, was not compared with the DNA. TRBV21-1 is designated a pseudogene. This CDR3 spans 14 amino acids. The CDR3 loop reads CASFPRGTRHGYTF. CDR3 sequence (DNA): TGTGCCAGCTTCCCCAGGGGTACCAGACATGGCTACACCTTC.